This T cell receptor (beta chain) emerged from a study of Graves' ophthalmopathy and Graves' hyperthyroidism. Regarding this clonotype: The target antigen is unknown. A much larger clonotype is one base distant, so this may be a read error.

Using RNA transcripts, the TCR beta CDR3 regions were amplified. The first round was an RT-PCR with HTBI primers, and the second round was a multiplex PCR. TCRdb called the multiplex PCR reads again in MiXCR, with one record for every CDR3 protein. The table records almost 750,000 distinct CDR3 sequences, roughly 40% of them present only once. Study-level points and caveats: Clonotypes were expanded in thyroid at above 0.001 frequency, and most also appeared in blood.

This CDR3 is built from 11 residues. Trimming shortened V by 9 bases and J by 6 bases, and 12 bases separated the two germline ends. CDR1 and CDR2 from the germline V gene are LNHDA and SQIVND (reference sequence). Clinical symptoms, serum thyroxine, TRAb, thyroid ultrasound and orbital computed tomography were relied on for diagnosis. This chain links TRBV19 with TRBJ2-7; D is undetermined. The receptor comes from an adult man with Graves' ophthalmopathy. Sequenced input: peripheral blood. CDR3 protein: CASSQLSEQYF. The CDR3, as DNA: TGTGCCAGCAGCCAACTGAGCGAGCAGTACTTC.